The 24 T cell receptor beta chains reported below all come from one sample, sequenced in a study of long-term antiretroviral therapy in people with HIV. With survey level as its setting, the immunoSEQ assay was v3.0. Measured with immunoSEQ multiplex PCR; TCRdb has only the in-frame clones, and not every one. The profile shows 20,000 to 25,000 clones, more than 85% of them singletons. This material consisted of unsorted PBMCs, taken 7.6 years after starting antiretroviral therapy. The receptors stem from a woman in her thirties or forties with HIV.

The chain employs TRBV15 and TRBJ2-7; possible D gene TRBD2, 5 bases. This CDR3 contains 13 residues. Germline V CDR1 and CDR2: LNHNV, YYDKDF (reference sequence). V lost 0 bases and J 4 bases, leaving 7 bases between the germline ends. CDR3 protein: CATSRDPGYEQYF. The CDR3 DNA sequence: TGTGCCACCAGCAGAGATCCGGGGTACGAGCAGTACTTC.

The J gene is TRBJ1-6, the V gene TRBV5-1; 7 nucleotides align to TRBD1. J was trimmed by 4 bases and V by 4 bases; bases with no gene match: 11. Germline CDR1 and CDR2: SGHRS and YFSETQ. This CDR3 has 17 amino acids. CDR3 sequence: CASSLDRAAVYNSPLHF. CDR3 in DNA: TGCGCCAGCAGCCTAGACAGGGCCGCCGTATATAATTCACCCCTCCACTTT.

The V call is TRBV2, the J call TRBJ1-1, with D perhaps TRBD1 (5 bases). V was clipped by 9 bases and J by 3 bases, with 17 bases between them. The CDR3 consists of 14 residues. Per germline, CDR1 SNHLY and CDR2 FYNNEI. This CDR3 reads CASMRRGWDTEAFF. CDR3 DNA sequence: TGTGCCAGTATGCGGCGGGGGTGGGACACTGAAGCTTTCTTT.

As DNA, the CDR3 is TGTGCCAGTAGTATCAGGGCTAGCGGGGGGGCCGCGAGCTACAATGAGCAGTTCTTC. It is translated as CASSIRASGGAASYNEQFF. The V call is TRBV19, the J call TRBJ2-1, with 12 positions matching TRBD2. The germline gives CDR1 LNHDA, CDR2 SQIVND (reference sequence). This CDR3 has 19 amino acids. V was clipped by 3 bases and J by 3 bases; unmatched bases: 12.

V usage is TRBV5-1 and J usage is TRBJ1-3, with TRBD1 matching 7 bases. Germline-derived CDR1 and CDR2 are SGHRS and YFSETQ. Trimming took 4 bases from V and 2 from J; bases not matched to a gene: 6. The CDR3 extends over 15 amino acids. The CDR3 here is CASSIRQGAGNTIYF. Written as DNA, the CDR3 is TGCGCCAGCAGCATTCGACAGGGAGCTGGAAACACCATATATTTT.

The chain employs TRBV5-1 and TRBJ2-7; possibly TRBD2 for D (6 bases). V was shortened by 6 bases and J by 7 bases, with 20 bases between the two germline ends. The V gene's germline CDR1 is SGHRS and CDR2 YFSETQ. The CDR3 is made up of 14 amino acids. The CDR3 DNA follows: TGCGCCAGCACCCCGTTGGGGGGAATCGGGGAGCAGTACTTC. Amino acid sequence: CASTPLGGIGEQYF.

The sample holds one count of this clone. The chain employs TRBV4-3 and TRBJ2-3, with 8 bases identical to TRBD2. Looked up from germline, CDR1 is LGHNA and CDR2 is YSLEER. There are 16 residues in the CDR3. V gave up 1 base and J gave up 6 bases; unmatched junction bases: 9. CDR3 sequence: CASSQGSGGAGDTQYF. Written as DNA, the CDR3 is TGCGCCAGCAGCCAAGGCTCCGGGGGGGCCGGGGATACGCAGTATTTT.

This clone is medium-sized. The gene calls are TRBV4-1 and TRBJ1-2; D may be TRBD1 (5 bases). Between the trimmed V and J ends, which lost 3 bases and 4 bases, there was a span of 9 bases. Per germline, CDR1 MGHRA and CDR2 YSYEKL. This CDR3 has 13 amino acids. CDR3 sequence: CASSHGGAYGYTF. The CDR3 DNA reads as TGCGCCAGCAGCCACGGCGGGGCCTATGGCTACACCTTC.

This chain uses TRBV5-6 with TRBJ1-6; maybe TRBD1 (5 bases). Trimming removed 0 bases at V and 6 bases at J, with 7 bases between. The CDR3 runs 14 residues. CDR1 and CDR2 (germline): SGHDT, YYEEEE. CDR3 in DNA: TGTGCCAGCAGCTTGGGCGGGGGTAATTCACCCCTCCACTTT. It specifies CASSLGGGNSPLHF.

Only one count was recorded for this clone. CDR3 region: CASSLQLDSYYEQYF. The CDR3 bases are TGCGCCAGCAGCTTGCAATTAGATAGCTATTACGAGCAGTACTTC. The chain is built from TRBV5-1 and TRBJ2-7; no firm D call. The V and J ends lost 1 base and 4 bases respectively, with 15 bases between them. Germline V lookup: CDR1 SGHRS, CDR2 YFSETQ. The CDR3 is 15 amino acids.

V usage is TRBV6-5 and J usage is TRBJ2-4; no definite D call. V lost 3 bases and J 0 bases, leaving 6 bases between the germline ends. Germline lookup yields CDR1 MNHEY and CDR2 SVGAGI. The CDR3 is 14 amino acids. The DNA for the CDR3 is TGTGCCAGCAGTTATAGGGCAGCCAAAAACATTCAGTACTTC. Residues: CASSYRAAKNIQYF.

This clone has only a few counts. DNA for the CDR3: TGTGCCAGCAGCGCATCCGGGACCATTAATTCACCCCTCCACTTT. The encoded protein is CASSASGTINSPLHF. The chain carries TRBV9 and TRBJ1-6, with D possibly matching TRBD1 (5 bases). This CDR3 has 15 residues. Germline V gives CDR1 SGDLS, CDR2 YYNGEE. V shed 3 bases and J shed 6 bases, with 13 bases lying between them. The whole variable domain, filled in from reference TRBV9 and TRBJ1-6, reads DSGVTQTPKHLITATGQRVTLRCSPRSGDLSVYWYQQSLDQGLQFLIQYYNGEERAKGNILERFSAQQFPDLHSELNLSSLELGDSALYFCASSASGTINSPLHFGNGTRLTVT.

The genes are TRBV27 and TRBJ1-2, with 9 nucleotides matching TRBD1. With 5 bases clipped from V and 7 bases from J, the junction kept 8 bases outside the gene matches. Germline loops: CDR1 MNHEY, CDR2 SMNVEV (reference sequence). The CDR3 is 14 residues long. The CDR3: CASSGGQGLGGYTF. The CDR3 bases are TGTGCCAGCAGTGGCGGACAGGGGCTGGGTGGCTACACCTTC.

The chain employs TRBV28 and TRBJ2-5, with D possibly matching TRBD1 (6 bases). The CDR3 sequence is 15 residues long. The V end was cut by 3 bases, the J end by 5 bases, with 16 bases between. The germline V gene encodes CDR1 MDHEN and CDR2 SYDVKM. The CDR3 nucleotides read TGTGCCAGCAGTTTCGGGCAGGGTGACAGGGAGACCCAGTACTTC. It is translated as CASSFGQGDRETQYF.

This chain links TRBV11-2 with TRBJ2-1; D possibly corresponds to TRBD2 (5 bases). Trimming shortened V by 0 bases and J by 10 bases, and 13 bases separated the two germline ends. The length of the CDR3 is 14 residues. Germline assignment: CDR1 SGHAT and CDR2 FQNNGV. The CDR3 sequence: CASSLDRLAREQFF. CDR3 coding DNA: TGTGCCAGCAGCTTAGATCGCCTAGCCAGGGAGCAGTTCTTC.

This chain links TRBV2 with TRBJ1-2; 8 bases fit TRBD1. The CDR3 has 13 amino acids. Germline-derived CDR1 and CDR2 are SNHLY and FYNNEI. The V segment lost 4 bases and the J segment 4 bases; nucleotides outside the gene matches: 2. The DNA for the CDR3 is TGTGCCAGCAGTGTACAGGGGGTCTATGGCTACACCTTC. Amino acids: CASSVQGVYGYTF.

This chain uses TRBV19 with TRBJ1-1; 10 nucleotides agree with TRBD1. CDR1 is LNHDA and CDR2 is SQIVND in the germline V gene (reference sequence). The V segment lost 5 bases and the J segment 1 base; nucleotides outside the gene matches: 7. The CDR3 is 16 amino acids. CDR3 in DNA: TGTGCCAGTAGTCCTGGGACAGGGGAGGCGAACACTGAAGCTTTCTTT. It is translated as CASSPGTGEANTEAFF.

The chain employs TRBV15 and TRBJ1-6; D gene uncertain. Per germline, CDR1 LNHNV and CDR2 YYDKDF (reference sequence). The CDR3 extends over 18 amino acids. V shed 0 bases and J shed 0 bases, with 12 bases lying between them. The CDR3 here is CATSRDESSSSYNSPLHF. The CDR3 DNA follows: TGTGCCACCAGCAGAGATGAGTCATCCAGCTCCTATAATTCACCCCTCCACTTT. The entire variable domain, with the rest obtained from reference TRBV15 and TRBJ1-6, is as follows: DAMVIQNPRYQVTQFGKPVTLSCSQTLNHNVMYWYQQKSSQAPKLLFHYYDKDFNNEADTPDNFQSRRPNTSFCFLDIRSPGLGDTAMYLCATSRDESSSSYNSPLHFGNGTRLTVT.

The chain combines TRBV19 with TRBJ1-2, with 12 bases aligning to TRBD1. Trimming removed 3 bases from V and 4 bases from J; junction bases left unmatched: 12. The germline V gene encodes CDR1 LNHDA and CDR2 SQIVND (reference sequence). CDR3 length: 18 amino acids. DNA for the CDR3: TGTGCCAGTAGTATGGATTCTTCCGGGACAGGGGGCGGCTATGGCTACACCTTC. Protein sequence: CASSMDSSGTGGGYGYTF.

CDR3 sequence (DNA): TGTGCCATCAGTGAGTCGCCGGGCAGGGAGGGAAACACCATATATTTT. Translating it yields CAISESPGREGNTIYF. The chain carries TRBV10-3 and TRBJ1-3; perhaps TRBD1 as D (5 bases). V lost 0 bases, J lost 4 bases, and 13 bases lay in between. The CDR3 spans 16 residues. Germline CDR1 is ENHRY and CDR2 is SYGVKD.

The CDR3 spells CASSPRGGRVGAQETQYF. For the CDR3, the DNA is TGTGCCAGCAGCCCCCGGGGGGGCAGGGTGGGGGCCCAAGAGACCCAGTACTTC. This sequence joins TRBV7-2 and TRBJ2-5; 8 bases match TRBD2. V shed 5 bases, J shed 1 base, and the junction held 15 bases outside the gene matches. Germline assignment: CDR1 SGHTA and CDR2 FQGNSA. There are 18 residues in the CDR3.

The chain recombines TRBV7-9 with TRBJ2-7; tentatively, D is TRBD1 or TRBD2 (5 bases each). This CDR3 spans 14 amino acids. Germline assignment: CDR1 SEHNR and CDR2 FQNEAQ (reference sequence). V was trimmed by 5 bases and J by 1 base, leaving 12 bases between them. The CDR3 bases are TGTGCCAGCAGCCTCGGGGCGGGTTCCTACGAGCAGTACTTC. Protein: CASSLGAGSYEQYF.

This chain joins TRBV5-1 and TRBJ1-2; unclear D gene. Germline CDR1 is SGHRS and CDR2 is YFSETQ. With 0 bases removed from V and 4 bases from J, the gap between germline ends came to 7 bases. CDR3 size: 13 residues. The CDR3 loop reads CASSLVRGYGYTF. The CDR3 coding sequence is TGCGCCAGCAGCTTGGTCCGTGGCTATGGCTACACCTTC.

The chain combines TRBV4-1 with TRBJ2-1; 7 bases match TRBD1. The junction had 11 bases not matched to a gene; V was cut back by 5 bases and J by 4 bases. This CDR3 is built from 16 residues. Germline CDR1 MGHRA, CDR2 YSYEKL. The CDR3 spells CASSSLWGQTYNEQFF. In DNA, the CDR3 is TGCGCCAGCAGCTCCCTTTGGGGACAGACGTACAATGAGCAGTTCTTC.